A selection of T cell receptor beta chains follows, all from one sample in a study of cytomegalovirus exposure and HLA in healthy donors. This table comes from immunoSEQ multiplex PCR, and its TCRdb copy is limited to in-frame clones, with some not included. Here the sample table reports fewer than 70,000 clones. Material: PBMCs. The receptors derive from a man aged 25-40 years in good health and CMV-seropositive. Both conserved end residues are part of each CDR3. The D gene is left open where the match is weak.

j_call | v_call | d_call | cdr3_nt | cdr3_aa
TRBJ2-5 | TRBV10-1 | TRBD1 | TGCGCCAGCAGCCCCGGGACAGGGGGACAAGAGACCCAGTACTTC | CASSPGTGGQETQYF
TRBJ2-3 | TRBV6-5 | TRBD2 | TGTGCCAGCAGCCCCGGACTAGCGGCAGATACGCAGTATTTT | CASSPGLAADTQYF
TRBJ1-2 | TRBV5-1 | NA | TGCGCCAGCAGCTTGTCCAGGTCCTACTATGGCTACACCTTC | CASSLSRSYYGYTF
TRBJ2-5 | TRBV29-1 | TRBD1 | TGCAGCGTTGCCGAGACAGGGGAGACCCAGTACTTC | CSVAETGETQYF
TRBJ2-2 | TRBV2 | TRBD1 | TGTGCCAGCACTCCAGGGGGGAACACCGGGGAGCTGTTTTTT | CASTPGGNTGELFF
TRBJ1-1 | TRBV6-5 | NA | TGTGCCAGCAGTTACTCGAGAGGGGGGAACACTGAAGCTTTCTTT | CASSYSRGGNTEAFF
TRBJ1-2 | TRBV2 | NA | TGTGCCAGCAGTGATGGTGGTGTAGAAGGCTACACCTTC | CASSDGGVEGYTF
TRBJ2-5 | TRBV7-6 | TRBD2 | TGTGCCAGCAGCTGGCTAGCGGATCAAGAGACCCAGTACTTC | CASSWLADQETQYF
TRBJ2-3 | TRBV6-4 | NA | TGTGCCAGCAGTGCCAGGGTGACAGATACGCAGTATTTT | CASSARVTDTQYF
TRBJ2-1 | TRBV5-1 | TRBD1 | TGCGCCAGCAGCTTGTCCGGGACAGGGAACAATGAGCAGTTCTTC | CASSLSGTGNNEQFF
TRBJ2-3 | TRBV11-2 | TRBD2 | TGTGCCAGCAGCCTTGGACTAGCGGGGGACCAATACACAGATACGCAGTATTTT | CASSLGLAGDQYTDTQYF
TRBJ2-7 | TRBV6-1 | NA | TGTGCCAGCAGTGTGGTGGACTTAACCTACGAGCAGTACTTC | CASSVVDLTYEQYF
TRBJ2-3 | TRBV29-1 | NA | TGCAGCGTTGTACAGGCTACCACAGATACGCAGTATTTT | CSVVQATTDTQYF
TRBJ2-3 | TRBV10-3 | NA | TGTGCCATCAGTGAGTCGAGGTTTAGGGGGACCTTTGCAGATACGCAGTATTTT | CAISESRFRGTFADTQYF
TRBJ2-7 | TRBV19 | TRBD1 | TGTGCCAGTAAGGGACAGGGGGACCGGGAGCAGTACTTC | CASKGQGDREQYF
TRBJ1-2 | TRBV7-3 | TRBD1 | TGTGCCAGCAGCTCAAAAACCGGGACAGGGGTGTCAGTTGAGGCTACGCATGGCTACACCTTC | CASSSKTGTGVSVEATHGYTF
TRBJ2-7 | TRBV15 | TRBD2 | TGTGCCACCAGCAGGGGGACTAGCGGGAGTACTCACGAGCAGTACTTC | CATSRGTSGSTHEQYF
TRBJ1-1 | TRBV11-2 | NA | TGTGCCAGCAGCTTAGAAGGGGGTGGGACTGAAGCTTTCTTT | CASSLEGGGTEAFF
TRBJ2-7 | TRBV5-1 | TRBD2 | TGCGCCAGCAGCCGGCTAGCGGGAGGGCCGTACGAGCAGTACTTC | CASSRLAGGPYEQYF
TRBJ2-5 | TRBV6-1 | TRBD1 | TGTGCCAGCAGTGGGACAGGTCGTGAGACCCAGTACTTC | CASSGTGRETQYF
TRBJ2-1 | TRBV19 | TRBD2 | TGTGCCAGTAGTAAGGCCGGGGGGGTCAATGAGCAGTTCTTC | CASSKAGGVNEQFF
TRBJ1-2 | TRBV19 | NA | TGTGCCAGTAGTATAAGCCTGGCGTACCGGGATGGCTACACCTTC | CASSISLAYRDGYTF
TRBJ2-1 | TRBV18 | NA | TGTGCCAGCTCACCAATCCAGGGTACCGACAATGAGCAGTTCTTC | CASSPIQGTDNEQFF
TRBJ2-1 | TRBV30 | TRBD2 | TGTGCCTGGAGTGCTCAGCGGGAAAATGAGCAGTTCTTC | CAWSAQRENEQFF